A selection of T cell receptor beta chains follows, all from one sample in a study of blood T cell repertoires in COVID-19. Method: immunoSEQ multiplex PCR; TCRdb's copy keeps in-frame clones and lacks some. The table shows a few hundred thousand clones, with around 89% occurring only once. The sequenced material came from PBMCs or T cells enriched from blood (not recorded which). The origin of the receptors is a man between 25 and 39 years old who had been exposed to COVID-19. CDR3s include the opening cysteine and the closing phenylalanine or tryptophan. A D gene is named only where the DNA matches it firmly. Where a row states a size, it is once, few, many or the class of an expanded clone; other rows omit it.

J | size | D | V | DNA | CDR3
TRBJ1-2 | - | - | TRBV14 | TGTGCCAGCAGTCGACATGATACTGGCTACACCTTC | CASSRHDTGYTF
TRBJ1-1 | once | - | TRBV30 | TGTGCCTGGTCGAAAAGAGGGTTGAACACTGAAGCTTTCTTT | CAWSKRGLNTEAFF
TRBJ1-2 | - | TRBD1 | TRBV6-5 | TGTGCCAGCAGGACCCAACAGGGGAGAGGTGGCTACACCTTC | CASRTQQGRGGYTF
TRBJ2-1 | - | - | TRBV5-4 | TGTGCCAGCAGCTTGGCCCAGCCGGGTGAGCAGTTCTTC | CASSLAQPGEQFF
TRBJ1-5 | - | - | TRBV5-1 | TGCGCCAGCAGCCCTACCGGGAGAACTATCGATCAGCCCCAGCATTTT | CASSPTGRTIDQPQHF
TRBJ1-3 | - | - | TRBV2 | TGTGCCAGCAGATCGGGTGAAAGTGGAAACACCATATATTTT | CASRSGESGNTIYF
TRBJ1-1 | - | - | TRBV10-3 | TGTGCCATCAGCGTCCGGGACACGGACGGCACTGAAGCTTTCTTT | CAISVRDTDGTEAFF
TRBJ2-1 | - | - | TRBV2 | TGTGCCAGCAGTGACAGGTCCAATGAGCAGTTCTTC | CASSDRSNEQFF
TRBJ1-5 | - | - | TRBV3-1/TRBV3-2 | TGTGCCAGCAGCCCATCGACTAATCAGCCCCAGCATTTT | CASSPSTNQPQHF
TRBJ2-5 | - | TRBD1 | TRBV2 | TGTGCCAGCAGTCTAGGACAGGGAAGTGAGACCCAGTACTTC | CASSLGQGSETQYF
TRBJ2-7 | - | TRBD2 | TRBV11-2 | TGTGCCAGCAGCTTAACGGCGGGGGACCCCTACGAGCAGTACTTC | CASSLTAGDPYEQYF
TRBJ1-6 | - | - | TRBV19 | TGTGCCAGTAGTCCAGGGGTTTTATCACCCCTCCACTTT | CASSPGVLSPLHF
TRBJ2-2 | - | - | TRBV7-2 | TGTGCCAGCAGCTTCGTTGGGGCGGGAAACACCGGGGAGCTGTTTTTT | CASSFVGAGNTGELFF
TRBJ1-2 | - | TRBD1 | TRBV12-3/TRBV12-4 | TGTGCCAGCGCCCCGACAGGGGGCTATGGCTACACCTTC | CASAPTGGYGYTF
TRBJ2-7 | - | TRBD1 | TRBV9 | TGTGCCAGCAGCGTAGGGGACAGGGGGCATCACGAGCAGTACTTC | CASSVGDRGHHEQYF
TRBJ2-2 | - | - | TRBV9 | TGTGCCAGCAGACACGGGGGTGAAAACACCGGGGAGCTGTTTTTT | CASRHGGENTGELFF
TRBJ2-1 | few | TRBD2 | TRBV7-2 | TGTGCCAGCAGCTTAGCCGGGACTAGCGGGGGGAATGAGCAGTTCTTC | CASSLAGTSGGNEQFF